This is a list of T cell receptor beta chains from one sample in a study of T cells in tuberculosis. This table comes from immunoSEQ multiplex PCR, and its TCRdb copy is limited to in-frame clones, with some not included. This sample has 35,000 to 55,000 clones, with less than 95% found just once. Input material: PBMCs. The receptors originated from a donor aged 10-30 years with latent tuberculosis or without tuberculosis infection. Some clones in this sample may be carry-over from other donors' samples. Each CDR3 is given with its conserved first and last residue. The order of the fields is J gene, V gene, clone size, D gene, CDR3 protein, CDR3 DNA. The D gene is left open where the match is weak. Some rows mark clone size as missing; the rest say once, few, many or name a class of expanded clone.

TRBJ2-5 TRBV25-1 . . CASSETRRDQETQYF TGTGCCAGCAGCGAAACACGACGGGACCAAGAGACCCAGTACTTC
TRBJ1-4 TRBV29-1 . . CSVAEGLTNEKLFF TGCAGCGTTGCCGAGGGTTTAACTAATGAAAAACTGTTTTTT
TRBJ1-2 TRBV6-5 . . CASSATDSNYGYTF TGTGCCAGCAGTGCGACAGATTCTAACTATGGCTACACCTTC
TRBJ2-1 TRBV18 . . CASSPQVLGGNEQFF TGTGCCAGCTCACCACAGGTGTTAGGCGGCAATGAGCAGTTCTTC
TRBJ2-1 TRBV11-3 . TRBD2 CASSSTWGTSGRNEQFF TGTGCCAGCAGCTCGACCTGGGGGACTAGCGGGAGAAATGAGCAGTTCTTC
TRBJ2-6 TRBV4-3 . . CASSQGYSGVFSGANVLTF TGCGCCAGCAGCCAAGGCTATTCGGGGGTTTTTTCTGGGGCCAACGTCCTGACTTTC
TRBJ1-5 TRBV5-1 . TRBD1 CASSFGTGQNQPQHF TGCGCCAGCAGCTTCGGGACAGGACAAAATCAGCCCCAGCATTTT
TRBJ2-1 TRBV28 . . CASSPQVTQFF TGTGCCAGCAGCCCACAGGTAACCCAGTTCTTC
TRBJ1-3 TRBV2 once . CASRLQSDSGNTIYF TGTGCCAGCAGACTCCAATCCGACTCTGGAAACACCATATATTTT
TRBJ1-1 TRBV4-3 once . CASSQDITRTEAFF TGCGCCAGCAGCCAAGATATTACCAGAACTGAAGCTTTCTTT
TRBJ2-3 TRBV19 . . CASSIGFRGSSTDTQYF TGTGCCAGTAGTATAGGGTTCAGAGGGTCTAGCACAGATACGCAGTATTTT
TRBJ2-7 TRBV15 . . CATSMPTGDEQYF TGTGCCACCAGCATGCCCACGGGGGACGAGCAGTACTTC
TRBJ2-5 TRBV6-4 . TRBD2 CASSEGTSGQETQYF TGTGCCAGCAGCGAAGGGACTAGCGGCCAAGAGACCCAGTACTTC
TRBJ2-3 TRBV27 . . CASSQTSTDTQYF TGTGCCAGCAGTCAGACTAGCACAGATACGCAGTATTTT
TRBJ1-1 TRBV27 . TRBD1 CASSFRGQHAFF TGTGCCAGCAGTTTTCGGGGACAGCACGCTTTCTTT
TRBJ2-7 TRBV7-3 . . CASSLKHGRRGGHEQYF TGTGCCAGCAGCTTAAAACATGGGCGACGGGGTGGCCACGAGCAGTACTTC
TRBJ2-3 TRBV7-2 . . CASSLQGGRGIDTQYF TGTGCCAGCAGCTTACAGGGGGGCAGGGGAATAGATACGCAGTATTTT
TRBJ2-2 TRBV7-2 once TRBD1 CASRNRGPNTGELFF TGTGCCAGCAGGAACAGGGGGCCTAACACCGGGGAGCTGTTTTTT
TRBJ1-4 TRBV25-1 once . CASSDPGGPNEKLFF TGTGCCAGCAGTGACCCAGGTGGGCCTAATGAAAAACTGTTTTTT
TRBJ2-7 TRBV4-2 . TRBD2 CASSQDLSPREVYEQYF TGTGCCAGCAGCCAAGATCTAAGCCCGCGGGAGGTATACGAGCAGTACTTC
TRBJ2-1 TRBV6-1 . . CASSEKNLRSEQFF TGTGCCAGCAGTGAAAAGAACCTCCGGTCGGAGCAGTTCTTC
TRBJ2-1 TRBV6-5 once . CASSYMGTQNNEQFF TGTGCCAGCAGTTACATGGGCACCCAAAACAATGAGCAGTTCTTC
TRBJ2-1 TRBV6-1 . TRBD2 CASRPGLEYEQFF TGTGCCAGCAGGCCGGGACTAGAATATGAGCAGTTCTTC
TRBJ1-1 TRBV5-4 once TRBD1 CASSLGDRSNTEAFF TGTGCCAGCAGCTTGGGGGACAGATCGAACACTGAAGCTTTCTTT
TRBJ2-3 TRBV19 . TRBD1 CASDRGRKDTQYF TGTGCCAGTGACAGGGGGCGAAAAGATACGCAGTATTTT
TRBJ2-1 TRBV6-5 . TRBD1 CASRTGNNEQFF TGTGCCAGCAGGACAGGGAACAATGAGCAGTTCTTC
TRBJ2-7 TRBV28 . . CASRGGGTYEQYF TGTGCCAGCAGGGGGGGTGGCACCTACGAGCAGTACTTC
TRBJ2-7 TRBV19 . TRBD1 CASSMQGAYEQYF TGTGCCAGTAGTATGCAGGGGGCCTACGAGCAGTACTTC
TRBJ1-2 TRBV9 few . CASSVALANYGYTF TGTGCCAGCAGCGTCGCGTTAGCTAACTATGGCTACACCTTC
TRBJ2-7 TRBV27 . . CASSAQVPYEQYF TGTGCCAGCAGTGCTCAGGTACCCTACGAGCAGTACTTC
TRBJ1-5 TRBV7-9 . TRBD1 CASSRGQGRNQPQHF TGTGCCAGCAGCCGTGGACAGGGAAGAAATCAGCCCCAGCATTTT
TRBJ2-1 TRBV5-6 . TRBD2 CASSPRGLAGTYNEQFF TGTGCCAGCAGCCCGAGGGGACTAGCGGGAACATACAATGAGCAGTTCTTC
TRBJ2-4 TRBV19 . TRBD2 CASSTSGGSKNIQYF TGTGCCAGTAGTACCTCCGGGGGGTCCAAAAACATTCAGTACTTC
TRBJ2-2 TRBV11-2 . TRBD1 CASSKSEQGANTGELFF TGTGCCAGCAGCAAGTCGGAACAGGGGGCGAACACCGGGGAGCTGTTTTTT
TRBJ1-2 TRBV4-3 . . CASSATGQRDYGYTF TGCGCCAGCAGCGCAACCGGACAGCGCGACTATGGCTACACCTTC
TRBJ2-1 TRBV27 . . CASSLQGPYNEQFF TGTGCCAGCAGTTTACAGGGTCCCTACAATGAGCAGTTCTTC
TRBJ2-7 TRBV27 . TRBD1 CASRPGQSYEQYF TGTGCCAGCAGGCCGGGACAGTCCTACGAGCAGTACTTC
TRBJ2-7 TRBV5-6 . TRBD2 CASTKGLAGWDEQYF TGTGCCAGCACCAAAGGACTAGCGGGATGGGACGAGCAGTACTTC
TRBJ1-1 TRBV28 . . CASSIKPHTEAFF TGTGCCAGCAGTATAAAGCCACACACTGAAGCTTTCTTT
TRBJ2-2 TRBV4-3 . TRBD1 CASSHLRTGFTGELFF TGCGCCAGCAGCCACCTTAGGACAGGGTTCACCGGGGAGCTGTTTTTT
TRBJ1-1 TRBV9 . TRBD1 CASSVVGQGTEAFF TGTGCCAGCAGCGTAGTGGGACAGGGCACTGAAGCTTTCTTT
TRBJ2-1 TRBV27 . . CASSLRTNNNEQFF TGTGCCAGCAGTTTAAGGACTAACAACAATGAGCAGTTCTTC